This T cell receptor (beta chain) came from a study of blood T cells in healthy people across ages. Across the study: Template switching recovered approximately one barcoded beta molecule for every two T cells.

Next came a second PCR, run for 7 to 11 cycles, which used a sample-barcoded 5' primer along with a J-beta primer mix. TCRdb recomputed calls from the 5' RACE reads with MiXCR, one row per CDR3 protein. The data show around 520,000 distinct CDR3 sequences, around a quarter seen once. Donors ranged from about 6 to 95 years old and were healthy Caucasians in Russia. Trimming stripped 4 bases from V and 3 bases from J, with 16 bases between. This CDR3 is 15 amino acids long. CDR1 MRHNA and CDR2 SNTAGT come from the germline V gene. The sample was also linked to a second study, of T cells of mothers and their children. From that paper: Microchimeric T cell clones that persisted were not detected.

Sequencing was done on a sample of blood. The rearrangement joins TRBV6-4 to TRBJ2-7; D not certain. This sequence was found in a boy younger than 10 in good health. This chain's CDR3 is CASSATPWSHYEQYF. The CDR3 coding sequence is TGTGCCAGCAGTGCGACCCCTTGGTCCCACTACGAGCAGTACTTC.